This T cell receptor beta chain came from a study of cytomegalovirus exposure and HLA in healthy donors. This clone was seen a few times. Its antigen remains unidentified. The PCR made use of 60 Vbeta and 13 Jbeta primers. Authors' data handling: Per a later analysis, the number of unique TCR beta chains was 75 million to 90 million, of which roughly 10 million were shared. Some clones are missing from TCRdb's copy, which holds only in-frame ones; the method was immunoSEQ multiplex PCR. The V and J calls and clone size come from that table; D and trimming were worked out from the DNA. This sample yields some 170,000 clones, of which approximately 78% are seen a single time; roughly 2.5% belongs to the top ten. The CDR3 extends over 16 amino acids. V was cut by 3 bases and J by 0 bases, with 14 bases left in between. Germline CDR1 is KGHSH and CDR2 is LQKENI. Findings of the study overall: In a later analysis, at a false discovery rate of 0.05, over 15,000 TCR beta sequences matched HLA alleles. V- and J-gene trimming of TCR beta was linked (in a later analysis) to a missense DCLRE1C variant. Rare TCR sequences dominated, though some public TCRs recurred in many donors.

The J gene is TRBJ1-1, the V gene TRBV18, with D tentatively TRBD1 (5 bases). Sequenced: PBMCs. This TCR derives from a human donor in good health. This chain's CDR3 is CASSPQSAGMNTEAFF. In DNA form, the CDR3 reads TGTGCCAGCTCACCCCAAAGTGCAGGGATGAACACTGAAGCTTTCTTT.